These 21 T cell receptor beta chains originate from one sample sequenced in a study of OX40 agonist ivuxolimab in advanced cancers. Data came from immunoSEQ multiplex PCR; TCRdb stores just in-frame clones and leaves some out. Altogether approximately 80,000 clones are present, 90% being singletons, with the ten largest covering about 0.3%. The input for sequencing was CD4+ or CD8+ T cells sorted from blood, taken in a trial of the OX40 agonist ivuxolimab. The receptors come from an adult with an advanced solid tumor such as melanoma, head and neck, liver or kidney cancer.

The chain is built from TRBV6-6 and TRBJ1-4; perhaps TRBD1 as D (5 bases). The germline CDR1 and CDR2 sequences are MNHNY and SVGAGI (reference sequence). V was shortened by 7 bases and J by 5 bases, with 14 bases between the two germline ends. The CDR3 length is 14 residues. The CDR3 is CASTKGRGNEKLFF. DNA of the CDR3: TGTGCCAGCACCAAGGGACGGGGGAATGAAAAACTGTTTTTT.

J is TRBJ1-1 and V is TRBV5-1; no firm D call. CDR1 and CDR2 (germline): SGHRS, YFSETQ. This CDR3 has 14 residues. Deletions cut 4 bases from V and 4 bases from J, with 14 bases between. The CDR3, as DNA: TGCGCCAGCAGCAGGGCCCCCGGTGTCACTGAAGCTTTCTTT. Its translation: CASSRAPGVTEAFF.

The genes are TRBV5-4 and TRBJ2-5; no definite D call. Germline V lookup: CDR1 SGHNT, CDR2 YYREEE (reference sequence). The V end was cut by 3 bases, the J end by 5 bases, with 11 bases between. The CDR3 runs to 13 residues. The CDR3, as DNA: TGTGCCAGCAGCTCCGATCCCGGGGAGACCCAGTACTTC. As protein: CASSSDPGETQYF. The full variable domain, with the rest looked up from reference TRBV5-4 and TRBJ2-5, is ETGVTQSPTHLIKTRGQQVTLRCSSQSGHNTVSWYQQALGQGPQFIFQYYREEENGRGNFPPRFSGLQFPNYSSELNVNALELDDSALYLCASSSDPGETQYFGPGTRLLVL.

The genes are TRBV5-4 and TRBJ2-2, with 10 bases matching TRBD1. Germline CDR1 SGHNT, CDR2 YYREEE (reference sequence). This CDR3 spans 16 amino acids. Unmatched junction bases numbered 7, after V lost 2 bases and J lost 6 bases. The CDR3 reads CASSFAGTGVAGELFF. CDR3 in DNA: TGTGCCAGCAGCTTCGCCGGGACAGGGGTCGCCGGGGAGCTGTTTTTT.

The chain combines TRBV30 with TRBJ2-7; 8 bases map to TRBD1. Germline V CDR1 and CDR2: GTSNPN, SVGIG (reference sequence). J was trimmed by 5 bases and V by 2 bases; bases with no gene match: 8. The CDR3 covers 14 residues. The CDR3 here is CAWSPRAGGNEQYF. CDR3 bases: TGTGCCTGGAGTCCACGGGCAGGGGGCAACGAGCAGTACTTC.

V gene TRBV7-2 combines with J gene TRBJ2-1; maybe TRBD2 (6 bases). The length of the CDR3 is 16 residues. From germline, CDR1 is SGHTA and CDR2 FQGNSA. V dropped 5 bases and J dropped 7 bases, with 21 bases sitting between them. The CDR3 region has the DNA TGTGCCAGCAGCCCCCCTCGGCGACTAGTCTCAAATGAGCAGTTCTTC. It yields the protein CASSPPRRLVSNEQFF.

The chain recombines TRBV6-5 with TRBJ2-1, with no clear D. CDR1 MNHEY and CDR2 SVGAGI come from the germline V gene. This CDR3 region has 14 residues. The V end lost 0 bases, the J end lost 8 bases, and 11 bases lay between the germline ends. The DNA of the CDR3 is TGTGCCAGCAGTTACTCTGGGGTGGGCCATGAGCAGTTCTTC. This sequence encodes CASSYSGVGHEQFF.

The chain carries TRBV12-5 and TRBJ2-1; D might be TRBD1 (6 bases). This CDR3 contains 14 residues. The V gene's germline CDR1 is LGHNT and CDR2 FRNRAP. Trimming took 7 bases from V and 1 from J, leaving 11 bases between them. The CDR3: CASAQGQSYNEQFF. CDR3 nucleotide sequence: TGTGCTAGTGCTCAGGGGCAATCCTACAATGAGCAGTTCTTC.

The chain recombines TRBV5-1 with TRBJ1-2; D ambiguous. The CDR3 has 13 residues. Germline CDR1 SGHRS, CDR2 YFSETQ. The ends were cut back, 0 bases at V and 0 bases at J, with 3 bases in the middle. As DNA, the CDR3 is TGCGCCAGCAGCTTGGACCCTAACTATGGCTACACCTTC. Translated, it gives CASSLDPNYGYTF.

The chain couples TRBV18 to TRBJ2-6; a weak D match, TRBD1 (6 bases). Trimming cost V 1 base and J 0 bases, with 10 bases left between them. The germline V gene has CDR1 KGHSH and CDR2 LQKENI. The CDR3 runs to 17 residues. The CDR3 sequence: CASSPRQASSGANVLTF. The CDR3 coding sequence is TGTGCCAGCTCACCACGACAGGCGAGCTCTGGGGCCAACGTCCTGACTTTC.

The V gene is TRBV5-1, the J gene TRBJ1-2, with TRBD1 identical over 8 bases. Germline CDR1 and CDR2: SGHRS and YFSETQ. The CDR3 extends over 15 amino acids. V was clipped by 4 bases and J by 0 bases; unmatched bases: 5. CDR3 sequence reads: CASSLTGGTNYGYTF. The DNA of the CDR3 is TGCGCCAGCAGCCTTACAGGGGGTACTAACTATGGCTACACCTTC.

The V and J genes are TRBV19 and TRBJ1-1, with D possibly TRBD1 on 6 matching bases. V lost 5 bases to trimming and J lost 5 bases, with 12 bases between them. Germline CDR1 is LNHDA and CDR2 is SQIVND (reference sequence). This CDR3 is 13 amino acids long. The CDR3 nucleotides read TGTGCCAGTAGTGGGGGGGCTTGGACTGAAGCTTTCTTT. Its protein is CASSGGAWTEAFF.

The chain couples TRBV19 to TRBJ1-4, with D tentatively TRBD1 (5 bases). The germline V gene encodes CDR1 LNHDA and CDR2 SQIVND (reference sequence). The CDR3 is made up of 14 amino acids. Deletions cut 6 bases from V and 0 bases from J, with 8 bases between. The CDR3 bases are TGTGCCAGTAGGAAGACAGCAACTAATGAAAAACTGTTTTTT. Its protein product is CASRKTATNEKLFF.

This clone showed up just a few times. V gene TRBV10-3 combines with J gene TRBJ1-6; D is possibly TRBD1 (6 bases). The germline V gene has CDR1 ENHRY and CDR2 SYGVKD. This CDR3 region has 14 residues. V was pared by 6 bases and J by 7 bases, with 13 bases between. The CDR3 nucleotides read TGTGCCATCAGCCCAGACAGGTTCAATTCACCCCTCCACTTT. Translating it yields CAISPDRFNSPLHF.

This chain joins TRBV6-1 and TRBJ2-5, with a possible D match to TRBD1 (6 bases). Germline values: CDR1 MNHNS, CDR2 SASEGT. The CDR3 length is 12 residues. Trimming shortened V by 7 bases and J by 9 bases, and 15 bases separated the two germline ends. The CDR3 DNA reads as TGTGCCAGCACCGGGACAACTGGGTCCCAGTACTTC. Translation gives CASTGTTGSQYF.

The V call is TRBV15, the J call TRBJ2-1, with no clear D. With 1 base removed from V and 9 bases from J, the gap between germline ends came to 16 bases. The CDR3 is made up of 15 amino acids. CDR1 is LNHNV and CDR2 is YYDKDF in the germline V gene (reference sequence). The CDR3 is CATSRGAKVGSEQFF. The CDR3 bases are TGTGCCACCAGCAGAGGAGCGAAGGTAGGCAGTGAGCAGTTCTTC.

J is TRBJ2-7 and V is TRBV6-1; a possible D gene is TRBD1 (5 bases). This CDR3 is 13 amino acids long. With 6 bases removed from V and 1 base from J, the gap between germline ends came to 10 bases. CDR1 is MNHNS and CDR2 is SASEGT in the germline V gene. CDR3 DNA sequence: TGTGCCAGCAGGACAGTCACATCCTACGAGCAGTACTTC. The encoded protein is CASRTVTSYEQYF.

This chain connects TRBV29-1 to TRBJ2-1, with TRBD2 matching over 8 bases. J gave up 5 bases and V 4 bases, and 7 bases lay outside the gene matches. The CDR3 runs 14 residues. The germline V gene has CDR1 SQVTM and CDR2 ANQGSEA. The DNA of the CDR3 is TGCAGCGTTGTTAGCGGGGTGATAGACAATGAGCAGTTCTTC. It translates to CSVVSGVIDNEQFF.

The rearrangement links TRBV9 to TRBJ1-2, with unresolved D. The CDR3 loop spans 15 amino acids. The germline V gene encodes CDR1 SGDLS and CDR2 YYNGEE. V lost 3 bases and J 3 bases, leaving 15 bases between the germline ends. Here the CDR3 reads CASSAQSSADYGYTF. CDR3 sequence (DNA): TGTGCCAGCAGCGCTCAGTCCTCGGCTGACTATGGCTACACCTTC. Full variable domain (remainder filled in from reference TRBV9 and TRBJ1-2): DSGVTQTPKHLITATGQRVTLRCSPRSGDLSVYWYQQSLDQGLQFLIQYYNGEERAKGNILERFSAQQFPDLHSELNLSSLELGDSALYFCASSAQSSADYGYTFGSGTRLTVV.

The chain has TRBV30 and TRBJ2-2; D may correspond to TRBD1 or TRBD2 (6 bases each). There are 14 residues in the CDR3. V was pared by 2 bases and J by 3 bases, with 10 bases between. Germline V gene data show CDR1 as GTSNPN and CDR2 as SVGIG (reference sequence). For the CDR3, the DNA is TGTGCCTGGAGTCGAGGGGGGTACACCGGGGAGCTGTTTTTT. Its translation: CAWSRGGYTGELFF. The complete variable domain, with remaining parts taken from reference TRBV30 and TRBJ2-2, reads SQTIHQWPATLVQPVGSPLSLECTVEGTSNPNLYWYRQAAGRGLQLLFYSVGIGQISSEVPQNLSASRPQDRQFILSSKKLLLSDSGFYLCAWSRGGYTGELFFGEGSRLTVL.

This clone was seen a few times. The V call is TRBV2, the J call TRBJ1-2; D ambiguous. CDR3 length equals 13 residues. V was trimmed by 1 base and J by 3 bases, leaving 6 bases between them. Germline assignment: CDR1 SNHLY and CDR2 FYNNEI. The CDR3 is CASSEGGDYGYTF. For the CDR3, the DNA is TGTGCCAGCAGTGAAGGGGGAGACTATGGCTACACCTTC. Complete variable domain (other parts from reference TRBV2 and TRBJ1-2): EPEVTQTPSHQVTQMGQEVILRCVPISNHLYFYWYRQILGQKVEFLVSFYNNEISEKSEIFDDQFSVERPDGSNFTLKIRSTKLEDSAMYFCASSEGGDYGYTFGSGTRLTVV.